The 20 T cell receptor beta chains listed next were all sequenced from one sample in a study of OX40 agonist ivuxolimab in advanced cancers. Sequencing was performed with immunoSEQ multiplex PCR; in TCRdb, only in-frame clones are kept and a portion is missing. The data show some 17,000 clones, 55% to 80% seen once. Sequenced material: CD4+ or CD8+ T cells sorted from blood, taken in a trial of the OX40 agonist ivuxolimab. The source is an adult with an advanced solid tumor such as melanoma, head and neck, liver or kidney cancer.

The chain combines TRBV7-8 with TRBJ1-2; TRBD1 is a possible D gene (6 bases). Germline-derived CDR1 and CDR2 are SGHVS and FQNEAQ. This CDR3 is built from 15 residues. Deletions cut 1 base from V and 6 bases from J, with 15 bases between. This CDR3 reads CASSLGQGISNGYTF. CDR3 nucleotides: TGTGCCAGCAGCTTAGGGCAGGGGATTTCTAATGGCTACACCTTC.

The chain combines TRBV9 with TRBJ2-1; maybe TRBD1 (6 bases). Germline CDR1 is SGDLS and CDR2 is YYNGEE. The CDR3 sequence is 17 residues long. Between the trimmed V and J ends, which lost 4 bases and 0 bases, there was a span of 17 bases. CDR3 amino acids: CASSMNRESFSYNEQFF. The CDR3 region has the DNA TGTGCCAGCAGCATGAACAGGGAATCCTTCTCCTACAATGAGCAGTTCTTC. The entire variable domain, with the rest obtained from reference TRBV9 and TRBJ2-1, is as follows: DSGVTQTPKHLITATGQRVTLRCSPRSGDLSVYWYQQSLDQGLQFLIQYYNGEERAKGNILERFSAQQFPDLHSELNLSSLELGDSALYFCASSMNRESFSYNEQFFGPGTRLTVL.

The CDR3, as DNA: TGTGCCAGCCGCCTCGATAGCACAGATACGCAGTATTTT. Translating gives CASRLDSTDTQYF. The rearrangement joins TRBV6-6 to TRBJ2-3; D not certain. Trimming cost V 8 bases and J 0 bases, with 9 bases left between them. CDR1 is MNHNY and CDR2 is SVGAGI in the germline V gene (reference sequence). CDR3 length equals 13 residues.

Of note for this clone: The same CDR3 also results from other DNA sequences found in this sample. V and J are TRBV28 and TRBJ2-7, with 7 bases identical to TRBD2. With V trimmed by 6 bases and J by 3 bases, 5 bases remained unmatched. The CDR3 is 13 residues long. CDR1 and CDR2 (germline): MDHEN, SYDVKM. The CDR3 bases are TGTGCCAGCAGCCCCGGGAGGTTCTACGAGCAGTACTTC. Translation gives CASSPGRFYEQYF. The full variable domain, completed using reference TRBV28 and TRBJ2-7, is DVKVTQSSRYLVKRTGEKVFLECVQDMDHENMFWYRQDPGLGLRLIYFSYDVKMKEKGDIPEGYSVSREKKERFSLILESASTNQTSMYLCASSPGRFYEQYFGPGTRLTVT.

V and J are TRBV4-2 and TRBJ2-3; 12 bases are a match to TRBD2. This CDR3 contains 17 residues. V lost 1 base to trimming and J lost 7 bases; unmatched junction nucleotides: 9. The V gene's germline CDR1 is LGHNA and CDR2 YNFKEQ. Here the CDR3 reads CASSQVASGGGVNTQYF. In DNA, the CDR3 is TGTGCCAGCAGCCAAGTGGCTAGCGGGGGGGGCGTGAATACGCAGTATTTT.

The chain is built from TRBV28 and TRBJ2-7, with D uncertain. The germline V gene encodes CDR1 MDHEN and CDR2 SYDVKM. V gave up 3 bases and J gave up 1 base, with 1 base separating them. The CDR3 totals 11 residues. CDR3 residues: CASSFSYEQYF. DNA of the CDR3: TGTGCCAGCAGTTTTTCCTACGAGCAGTACTTC.

This clone was counted a few times. V usage is TRBV4-1 and J usage is TRBJ2-7; 11 bases fit TRBD2. The germline CDR1 and CDR2 sequences are MGHRA and YSYEKL. V trimming: 5 bases; J trimming: 0 bases; junction bases outside the gene matches: 3. This CDR3 comprises 15 residues. The CDR3 nucleotides read TGCGCCAGCAGCGTACTAGCGGGGGCCTCCTACGAGCAGTACTTC. Its protein is CASSVLAGASYEQYF.

This sequence joins TRBV30 and TRBJ2-7, with 7 bases that match TRBD1. Per the germline V gene, CDR1 is GTSNPN and CDR2 is SVGIG (reference sequence). The CDR3 covers 16 residues. V was clipped by 4 bases and J by 1 base; unmatched bases: 13. CDR3 coding DNA: TGTGCCTGGACCGGAGCGAGACAGGGACCTTCCTACGAGCAGTACTTC. Translation: CAWTGARQGPSYEQYF.

This sequence joins TRBV9 and TRBJ1-1; 7 bases are shared with TRBD1. The junction had 4 bases not matched to a gene; V was cut back by 3 bases and J by 5 bases. The length of the CDR3 is 13 residues. Germline CDR1 is SGDLS and CDR2 is YYNGEE. The CDR3 sequence is CASSDTGETEAFF. DNA of the CDR3: TGTGCCAGCAGCGATACAGGGGAAACTGAAGCTTTCTTT.

By sample fraction, this clone is medium-sized. This chain joins TRBV4-2 and TRBJ1-2; TRBD1 matches 9 bases. V gave up 3 bases and J gave up 3 bases; unmatched junction bases: 5. This CDR3 is built from 15 residues. Germline CDR1 reads LGHNA; CDR2 reads YNFKEQ. CDR3 DNA: TGTGCCAGCAGCCACTCGACAGGGGGGGACTATGGCTACACCTTC. As protein: CASSHSTGGDYGYTF.

V and J are TRBV2 and TRBJ2-1, with 8 nucleotides matching TRBD1. There are 14 residues in the CDR3. Germline lookup yields CDR1 SNHLY and CDR2 FYNNEI. V shed 8 bases and J 4 bases; nucleotides not matched to a gene: 7. CDR3 residues: CASPSGGLYNEQFF. In nucleotides, the CDR3 is TGTGCCAGCCCTTCAGGGGGCCTATACAATGAGCAGTTCTTC.

In this sample, this clone turned up many times. The V gene is TRBV11-3, the J gene TRBJ2-7; D unresolved. CDR1 is SGHNT, CDR2 YENEEA, per germline. Trimming pared 1 base from V and 0 bases from J, leaving 13 bases between. CDR3 length: 16 residues. As DNA, the CDR3 is TGTGCCAGCAGCTTAGTCAGTAGTGCGCCCTCCTACGAGCAGTACTTC. The encoded protein is CASSLVSSAPSYEQYF.

The V call is TRBV5-6, the J call TRBJ2-2; D is undetermined. Germline CDR1 SGHDT, CDR2 YYEEEE. The length of the CDR3 is 12 residues. V was clipped by 1 base and J by 9 bases, with 7 bases between them. CDR3 DNA sequence: TGTGCCAGCAGCTTGTCCAGCAGGGAGCTGTTTTTT. It is translated as CASSLSSRELFF.

This clone was seen only once. The J gene is TRBJ2-5, the V gene TRBV6-1, with D uncertain. The DNA end is more similar to TRBJ2-7, so the J call may be wrong. In germline, CDR1 is MNHNS, CDR2 SASEGT. This CDR3 has 14 amino acids. The CDR3 DNA reads as TGTGCCAGCAATTCGCGAACAAATTCCTACGAGCAGTACTTC. It is translated as CASNSRTNSYEQYF.

This clone was seen a few times. This chain uses TRBV9 with TRBJ2-1; TRBD2 aligns across 10 bases. From germline, CDR1 is SGDLS and CDR2 YYNGEE. With V trimmed by 3 bases and J by 10 bases, 4 bases remained unmatched. The CDR3 runs 13 residues. Here the CDR3 reads CASSGMTSGEQFF. In nucleotides, the CDR3 is TGTGCCAGCAGCGGAATGACTAGCGGGGAGCAGTTCTTC.

V is TRBV7-9 and J is TRBJ2-3; 7 nucleotides match TRBD1. V shed 6 bases, J shed 2 bases, and the junction held 8 bases outside the gene matches. Germline CDR1 reads SEHNR; CDR2 reads FQNEAQ (reference sequence). The CDR3 has 15 amino acids. CDR3 nucleotides: TGTGCCAGCAGGGACCGACAGGGACCCACAGATACGCAGTATTTT. This encodes CASRDRQGPTDTQYF.

This chain links TRBV6-4 with TRBJ2-3; TRBD2 aligns across 8 bases. Trimming removed 0 bases from V and 5 bases from J; junction bases left unmatched: 4. The length of the CDR3 is 15 residues. In germline, CDR1 is MRHNA, CDR2 SNTAGT. CDR3 DNA: TGTGCCAGCAGTGACTCGCGGGGGGCGGGAGATACGCAGTATTTT. It encodes CASSDSRGAGDTQYF.

About this clone itself: An end of the junction differs from the germline gene, which may be a read error. The sample carries other DNA sequences with the same CDR3. V is TRBV7-9 and J is TRBJ1-1; D is unresolved. Germline-derived CDR1 and CDR2 are SEHNR and FQNEAQ (reference sequence). This CDR3 spans 11 amino acids. The CDR3 here is CASRPYIEAFF. The CDR3, as DNA: TGCGCCAGCAGACCCTACATCGAAGCTTTCTTT.

The chain employs TRBV19 and TRBJ2-4; D gene unclear. The CDR3 runs to 13 residues. Trimming pared 3 bases from V and 7 bases from J, leaving 10 bases between. CDR1 is LNHDA and CDR2 is SQIVND in the germline V gene (reference sequence). The CDR3 bases are TGTGCCAGTAGTATTGGGTTTGGGAACATTCAGTACTTC. Protein sequence: CASSIGFGNIQYF.

The chain links TRBV9 to TRBJ2-5; 7 bases map to TRBD2. V trimming: 3 bases; J trimming: 2 bases; junction bases outside the gene matches: 7. The CDR3 runs to 15 residues. Germline-derived CDR1 and CDR2 are SGDLS and YYNGEE. The CDR3 sequence is CASSEWGGGQETQYF. The CDR3 nucleotides read TGTGCCAGCAGCGAGTGGGGCGGGGGTCAAGAGACCCAGTACTTC.